The 18 T cell receptor beta chains below come from one sample, sequenced in a study of blood T cell repertoires in COVID-19. Generated by immunoSEQ multiplex PCR, the TCRdb table keeps only in-frame clones and is missing some. Among a few hundred thousand clones listed, 70% to 90% were seen once. Sequenced input: PBMCs or T cells enriched from blood (not recorded which). Receptors were obtained from a woman in her fifties or sixties who had recovered from COVID-19.

This clone was seen a handful of times. V and J are TRBV7-9 and TRBJ2-4; D is perhaps TRBD2 (6 bases). This CDR3 is 15 amino acids long. V was shortened by 2 bases and J by 1 base, with 9 bases between the two germline ends. CDR1 is SEHNR, CDR2 FQNEAQ, per germline (reference sequence). The CDR3 coding sequence is TGTGCCAGCAGCTTAATGGGGGGTGCCAAAAACATTCAGTACTTC. It specifies CASSLMGGAKNIQYF. Full variable domain (rest looked up from reference TRBV7-9 and TRBJ2-4): DTGVSQNPRHKITKRGQNVTFRCDPISEHNRLYWYRQTLGQGPEFLTYFQNEAQLEKSRLLSDRFSAERPKGSFSTLEIQRTEQGDSAMYLCASSLMGGAKNIQYFGAGTRLSVL.

V and J are TRBV3-1 (or the pseudogene TRBV3-2) and TRBJ2-1; 8 nucleotides agree with TRBD2. Trimming removed 4 bases from V and 7 bases from J; junction bases left unmatched: 30. There are 22 residues in the CDR3. Per the germline V gene, CDR1 is LGHDT and CDR2 is YNNKEL (reference sequence). CDR3 sequence (DNA): TGTGCCAGCAGCCTAATCCTCCCTAAGCGGGAGTCACTTGGGTTGCAAGGAAATGAGCAGTTCTTC. Its protein product is CASSLILPKRESLGLQGNEQFF.

The J gene is TRBJ1-4, the V gene TRBV6-6; D is ambiguous. CDR3 size: 16 residues. Trimming removed 0 bases from V and 0 bases from J, with 8 bases in between. The germline CDR1 and CDR2 sequences are MNHNY and SVGAGI (reference sequence). The CDR3: CASSYSPIATNEKLFF. The CDR3 nucleotides read TGTGCCAGCAGTTACTCCCCAATTGCAACTAATGAAAAACTGTTTTTT.

This clone was seen a few times. This chain connects TRBV2 to TRBJ2-2; TRBD1 matches 8 bases. The CDR3 covers 15 residues. Unmatched junction bases numbered 7, after V lost 5 bases and J lost 5 bases. Germline V lookup: CDR1 SNHLY, CDR2 FYNNEI. The CDR3 reads CASSTRTGSTGELFF. For the CDR3, the DNA is TGTGCCAGCAGTACTAGGACAGGGAGTACCGGGGAGCTGTTTTTT.

J is TRBJ1-1 and V is TRBV29-1, with TRBD1 matching 8 bases. V trimming: 2 bases; J trimming: 5 bases; junction bases outside the gene matches: 7. Germline CDR1 and CDR2: SQVTM and ANQGSEA. The CDR3 runs to 14 residues. CDR3 DNA: TGCAGCGTTGAAAAGGACAGGGTAGGAACTGAAGCTTTCTTT. Residues: CSVEKDRVGTEAFF.

Remarks on this clone: Different DNA sequences within this sample yield the same CDR3. This sequence joins TRBV14 and TRBJ1-2; no reliable D call. The V gene lost 1 base and the J gene lost 8 bases, with 11 bases spanning the gap. The CDR3 length is 13 residues. Germline V gives CDR1 SGHDN, CDR2 FVKESK. The CDR3 loop reads CASSQVFLGGYTF. CDR3 bases: TGTGCCAGCAGCCAAGTTTTCCTCGGGGGCTACACCTTC.

At least ten counts were recorded for this clone. This chain uses TRBV4-2 with TRBJ2-3; 7 bases map to TRBD2. Germline trimming cut 0 bases from V and 7 bases from J; bases unmatched to any gene: 13. In germline, CDR1 is LGHNA, CDR2 YNFKEQ. The CDR3 runs 17 residues. CDR3 sequence (DNA): TGTGCCAGCAGCCAAGAAGTGGGCAGAGGGAGGGGAAATACGCAGTATTTT. This sequence encodes CASSQEVGRGRGNTQYF.

The chain recombines TRBV2 with TRBJ1-5; D gene ambiguous. CDR3 length equals 12 residues. Trimming took off 8 bases at V and 2 bases at J, with 7 bases between the two ends. Germline values: CDR1 SNHLY, CDR2 FYNNEI. The CDR3 DNA reads as TGTGCCAGCTCCCCAGGCAATCAGCCCCAGCATTTT. Translating gives CASSPGNQPQHF.

This chain joins TRBV20-1 and TRBJ1-6; D is undetermined. V lost 3 bases, J lost 8 bases, and 23 bases lay in between. There are 17 residues in the CDR3. Looked up from germline, CDR1 is DFQATT and CDR2 is SNEGSKA (reference sequence). Written as DNA, the CDR3 is TGCAGTGCTAGTACCCGGATGTTAGGGAGCGTGTATTCACCCCTCCACTTT. Its protein product is CSASTRMLGSVYSPLHF.

J is TRBJ2-3 and V is TRBV3-1 (or the pseudogene TRBV3-2); TRBD2 agrees at 7 bases. The J segment lost 2 bases and the V segment lost 2 bases, leaving 13 bases of the junction unmatched. Germline V lookup: CDR1 LGHDT, CDR2 YNNKEL (reference sequence). This CDR3 has 18 residues. The CDR3 spells CASSQFFGGRAYTDTQYF. CDR3 DNA sequence: TGTGCCAGCAGCCAATTTTTCGGGGGGAGGGCGTACACAGATACGCAGTATTTT.

The V call is TRBV30, the J call TRBJ1-5; no firm D call. Trimming took 4 bases from V and 5 from J, leaving 18 bases between them. This CDR3 is 15 amino acids long. CDR1 and CDR2 (germline): GTSNPN, SVGIG (reference sequence). CDR3 in DNA: TGTGCCTGGACCCCCGGGGATGGGCCCCATCAGCCCCAGCATTTT. Translated, it gives CAWTPGDGPHQPQHF.

The chain combines TRBV7-9 with TRBJ2-1, with 10 bases that match TRBD2. There are 16 residues in the CDR3. CDR1 and CDR2 from the germline V gene are SEHNR and FQNEAQ (reference sequence). The V segment lost 5 bases and the J segment 4 bases; nucleotides outside the gene matches: 8. CDR3 region: CASSAPGLAAYNEQFF. The CDR3 DNA reads TGTGCCAGCAGCGCCCCCGGACTAGCGGCATACAATGAGCAGTTCTTC. Supplemented by reference TRBV7-9 and TRBJ2-1, the full variable domain reads DTGVSQNPRHKITKRGQNVTFRCDPISEHNRLYWYRQTLGQGPEFLTYFQNEAQLEKSRLLSDRFSAERPKGSFSTLEIQRTEQGDSAMYLCASSAPGLAAYNEQFFGPGTRLTVL.

The V gene is TRBV19, the J gene TRBJ2-1; TRBD1 matches 7 bases. Trimming at V came to 7 bases and at J to 7 bases, leaving 13 bases not matched to a gene. This CDR3 is 15 amino acids long. Germline V gives CDR1 LNHDA, CDR2 SQIVND (reference sequence). As DNA, the CDR3 is TGTGCCAGTAACCCGCAGCAGGGGGTCATAAATGAGCAGTTCTTC. Amino acids: CASNPQQGVINEQFF.

The chain links TRBV27 to TRBJ1-1, with a possible D match to TRBD1 (5 bases). CDR1 and CDR2 (germline): MNHEY, SMNVEV (reference sequence). The CDR3 has 17 amino acids. Trimming removed 9 bases at V and 0 bases at J, with 23 bases between. The CDR3 region has the DNA TGTGCCAGATCCATAGAGCGAACAGGAATCTTGAACACTGAAGCTTTCTTT. Protein: CARSIERTGILNTEAFF.

V and J are TRBV7-9 and TRBJ1-5, with 7 bases matching TRBD1. CDR1 and CDR2 from the germline V gene are SEHNR and FQNEAQ (reference sequence). After removal of 4 bases from V and 2 bases from J, the junction contained 5 bases not matched to a gene. The CDR3 contains 15 residues. CDR3 residues: CASSSDRTGNQPQHF. For the CDR3, the DNA is TGTGCCAGCAGCTCGGACAGGACGGGCAATCAGCCCCAGCATTTT.

The chain couples TRBV27 to TRBJ2-7; possible D gene TRBD2, 5 bases. Trimming removed 3 bases from V and 2 bases from J, with 11 bases in between. Germline assignment: CDR1 MNHEY and CDR2 SMNVEV (reference sequence). The CDR3 spans 14 residues. The CDR3 nucleotides read TGTGCCAGCAGTTTGCAGTTCGGGGCCTACGAGCAGTACTTC. It codes for CASSLQFGAYEQYF.

The chain couples TRBV7-6 to TRBJ2-2, with D tentatively TRBD1 (5 bases). Germline assignment: CDR1 SGHVS and CDR2 FNYEAQ. Trimming stripped 5 bases from V and 2 bases from J, with 18 bases between. The CDR3 runs 17 residues. The DNA for the CDR3 is TGTGCCAGCAGCCCATACCAGGGCAGGAGTAACACCGGGGAGCTGTTTTTT. Translated, it gives CASSPYQGRSNTGELFF.

The CDR3 DNA reads as TGCGCCAGCAGCTTGGGATGGGGACTAGGGTTGGCAGATACGCAGTATTTT. Protein: CASSLGWGLGLADTQYF. The rearrangement joins TRBV5-1 to TRBJ2-3, with 8 bases that match TRBD2. The V and J ends lost 0 bases and 4 bases, in that order; junction bases with no gene match: 10. CDR3 length equals 17 residues. The germline V gene has CDR1 SGHRS and CDR2 YFSETQ.